This T cell receptor beta chain was sequenced for a study of T cells in tumors after PD-1 blockade. Tumor or blood genomic DNA was sequenced, with inputs of about 616 ng to 6,004 ng. Sequencing used immunoSEQ multiplex PCR; TCRdb keeps in-frame clones, though not all of them. The table shows about 47,000 clones, with roughly 79% occurring only once. This TCR derives from a human donor with basal cell carcinoma. Sequencing was performed on PBMCs, taken before anti-PD-1 treatment.

The CDR3 loop reads CASSIRAGGPYEQYF. CDR3 nucleotides: TGTGCCAGTAGTATTCGGGCAGGGGGACCCTACGAGCAGTACTTC. This chain connects TRBV19 to TRBJ2-7; 7 nucleotides line up with TRBD1. This CDR3 has 15 residues. Germline values: CDR1 LNHDA, CDR2 SQIVND (reference sequence). The V and J ends lost 3 bases and 2 bases, in that order; junction bases with no gene match: 7.